The clone carrying this TCR beta chain was found many times. The antigen is undetermined. Each CDR3 protein is one row after TCRdb ran MiXCR on the reads. The data hold 550,000 to 700,000 distinct CDR3 sequences, with approximately 40% observed a single time. The sample comes from a study of T cell repertoires in cytomegalovirus infection. About the research overall: Recently described HLA-C-restricted plus well-studied HLA-B-restricted CMV epitopes were used.

Regarding the study as a whole: CMV carriers with the relevant HLA were identified by cumulative public TCR beta family frequency. The ex vivo response was dominated by HLA-C-restricted CMV-specific TCR beta clonotypes.

V lost 1 base, J lost 6 bases, and 5 bases stayed unmatched. CDR1 is SGHTA and CDR2 is FQGNSA in the germline V gene. The CDR3 extends over 14 amino acids. This TCR was sampled from a human donor in good health (CMV status not recorded). Some clones in this sample may be carry-over from other donors' samples. The chain couples TRBV7-2 to TRBJ1-1; 7 nucleotides agree with TRBD1. Material: cultured PBMCs, obtained from culture after CMV antigen stimulation. In DNA, the CDR3 is TGTGCCAGCAGCTTAGATGTAGGGGGCCCTGAAGCTTTCTTT. Translating it yields CASSLDVGGPEAFF. Full variable domain (outside the CDR3, taken from reference TRBV7-2 and TRBJ1-1): GAGVSQSPSNKVTEKGKDVELRCDPISGHTALYWYRQSLGQGLEFLIYFQGNSAPDKSGLPSDRFSAERTGGSVSTLTIQRTQQEDSAVYLCASSLDVGGPEAFFGQGTRLTVV.